This TCR beta chain comes out of a study of identical twins. Study-wide findings and caveats: Those out-of-frame alpha sequences shared by twins showed an excess of low generation probability. One should note that invariant MAIT and iNKT cells could partly confound zero-insertion analyses. The study drew conclusions from cross-sectional statistical analysis, not from following the same donors. The models systematically underestimated how much out-of-frame TCR alpha was shared in monozygotic twins.

TCRdb reanalysed the 5' RACE reads using MiXCR and keeps one entry per CDR3 protein. This table holds approximately 220,000 distinct CDR3 sequences, 7.5% found once. V was clipped by 1 base and J by 6 bases; unmatched bases: 5. Per the germline V gene, CDR1 is SGHVS and CDR2 is FQNEAQ. This CDR3 is 15 amino acids long. This clonotype has only a few counts. What it binds is not known. The same data also went into a second study, on yellow fever vaccine responses in identical twins.

The material sequenced was memory (CD45RO+) T cells sorted from blood. The TCR sequence derives from a woman aged 18-29 years in good health. This chain uses TRBV7-8 with TRBJ2-7, with 11 positions matching TRBD2. This CDR3 is CASSLVPSGRFEQYF. Written as DNA, the CDR3 is TGTGCCAGCAGCTTAGTTCCTAGCGGGAGGTTCGAGCAGTACTTC.